A single TCR beta chain is shown here with its context. The data were obtained in a study of cytomegalovirus exposure and HLA in healthy donors. The PCR ran on 60 Vbeta and 13 Jbeta primers. Here immunoSEQ multiplex PCR was the method, and the copy in TCRdb shows in-frame clones only, minus some. The sample lists under 200,000 clones, around 80% occurring once. The clonotype comes from a man under 40 in good health and CMV-seronegative. The material sequenced was PBMCs.

The CDR3 nucleotides read TGTGCCTGGATTGGACTAGGGGCTTTCTTT. Its translation: CAWIGLGAFF. The chain employs TRBV30 and TRBJ1-1; D uncertain. Germline loops: CDR1 GTSNPN, CDR2 SVGIG (reference sequence). The CDR3 extends over 10 amino acids. V lost 4 bases and J lost 11, with 11 bases in between.